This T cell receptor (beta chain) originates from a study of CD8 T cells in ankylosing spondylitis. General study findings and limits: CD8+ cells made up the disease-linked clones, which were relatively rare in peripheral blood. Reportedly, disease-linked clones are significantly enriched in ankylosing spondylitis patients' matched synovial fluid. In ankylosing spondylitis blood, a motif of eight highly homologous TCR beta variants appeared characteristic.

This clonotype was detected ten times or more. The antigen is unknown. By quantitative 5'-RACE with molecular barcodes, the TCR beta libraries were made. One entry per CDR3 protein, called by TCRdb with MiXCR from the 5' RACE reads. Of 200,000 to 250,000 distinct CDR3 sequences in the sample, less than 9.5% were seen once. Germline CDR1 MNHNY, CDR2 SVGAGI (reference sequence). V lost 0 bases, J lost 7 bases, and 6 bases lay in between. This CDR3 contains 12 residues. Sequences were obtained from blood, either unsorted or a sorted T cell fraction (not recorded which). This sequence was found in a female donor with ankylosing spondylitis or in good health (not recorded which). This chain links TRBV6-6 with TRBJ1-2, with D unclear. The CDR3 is CASSYSKSGYTF. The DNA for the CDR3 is TGTGCCAGCAGTTACTCGAAATCTGGCTACACCTTC.